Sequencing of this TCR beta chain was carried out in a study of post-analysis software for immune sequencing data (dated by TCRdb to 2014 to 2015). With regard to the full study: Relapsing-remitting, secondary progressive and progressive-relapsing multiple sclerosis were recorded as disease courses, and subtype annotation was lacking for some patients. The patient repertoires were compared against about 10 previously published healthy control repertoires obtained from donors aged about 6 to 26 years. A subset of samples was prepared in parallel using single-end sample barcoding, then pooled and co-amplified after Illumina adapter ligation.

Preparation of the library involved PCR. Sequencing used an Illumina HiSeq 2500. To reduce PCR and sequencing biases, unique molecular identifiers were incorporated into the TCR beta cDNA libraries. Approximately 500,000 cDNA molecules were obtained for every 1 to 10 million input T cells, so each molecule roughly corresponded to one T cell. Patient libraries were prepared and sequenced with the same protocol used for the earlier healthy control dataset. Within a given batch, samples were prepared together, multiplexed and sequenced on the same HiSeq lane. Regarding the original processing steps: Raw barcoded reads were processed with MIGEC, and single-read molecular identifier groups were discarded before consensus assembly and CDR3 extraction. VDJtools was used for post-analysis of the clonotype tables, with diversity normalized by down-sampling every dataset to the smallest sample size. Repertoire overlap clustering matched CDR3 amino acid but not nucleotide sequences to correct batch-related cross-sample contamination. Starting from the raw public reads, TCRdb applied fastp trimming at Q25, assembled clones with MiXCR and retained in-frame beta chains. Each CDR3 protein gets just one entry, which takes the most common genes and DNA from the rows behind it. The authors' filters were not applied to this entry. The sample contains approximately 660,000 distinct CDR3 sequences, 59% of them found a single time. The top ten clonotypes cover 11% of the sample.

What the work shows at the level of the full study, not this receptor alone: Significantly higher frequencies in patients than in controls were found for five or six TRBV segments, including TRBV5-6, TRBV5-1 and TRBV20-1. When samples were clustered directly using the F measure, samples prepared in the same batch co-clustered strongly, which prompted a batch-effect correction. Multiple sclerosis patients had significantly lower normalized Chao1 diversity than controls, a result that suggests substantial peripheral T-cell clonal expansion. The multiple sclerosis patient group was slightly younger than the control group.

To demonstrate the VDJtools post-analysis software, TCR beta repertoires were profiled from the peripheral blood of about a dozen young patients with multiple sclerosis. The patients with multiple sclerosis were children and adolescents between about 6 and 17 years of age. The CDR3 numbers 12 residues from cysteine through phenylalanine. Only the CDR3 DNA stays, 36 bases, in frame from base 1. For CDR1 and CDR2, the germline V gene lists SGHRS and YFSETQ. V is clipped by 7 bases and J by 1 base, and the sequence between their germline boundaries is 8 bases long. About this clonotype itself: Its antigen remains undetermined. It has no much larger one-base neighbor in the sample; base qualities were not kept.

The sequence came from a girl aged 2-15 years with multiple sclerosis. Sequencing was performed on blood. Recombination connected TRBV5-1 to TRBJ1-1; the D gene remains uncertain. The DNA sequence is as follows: TGCGCCAGCGGCAACAAGAACACTGAAGCTTTCTTT. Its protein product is CASGNKNTEAFF.